The clone carrying this TCR beta chain was found a few times. What it recognizes is unknown. There were at least 5 micrograms of total RNA extracted from every sample. These data originate in a study of blood T cells in healthy people across ages. Study details: Through template switching, about one barcoded beta molecule was captured per two T cells, as measured in model experiments. Study-level findings and limits: Both higher diversity and more naive CD4+ cells marked long-lived donors when set against aged donors. While age rose, TCR beta diversity per million T cells dropped in a roughly linear way.

The V end was cut by 7 bases, the J end by 3 bases, with 12 bases between. The CDR3 spans 13 residues. A J-beta primer mix and a sample-barcoded 5' primer were used in a second PCR of about 6 to 12 cycles. TCRdb itself ran the 5' RACE reads through MiXCR, one entry per CDR3 protein. The repertoire consists of over 1,500,000 distinct CDR3 sequences, with 30% to 40% occurring once and the leading ten covering around 23%. Sequencing used blood. This chain connects TRBV12-3 or TRBV12-4 to TRBJ2-5; D is possibly TRBD1 (6 bases). This receptor was obtained from a human donor in good health. This chain's CDR3 is CASKPGQEETQYF. The CDR3 nucleotides are TGTGCCAGCAAACCGGGACAAGAAGAGACCCAGTACTTC.